Below, 9 T cell receptor beta chains from the same sample are listed, as sequenced in a study of T cells after yellow fever vaccination. One entry per CDR3 protein, called by TCRdb with MiXCR from the 5' RACE reads. The data contain some 260,000 distinct CDR3 sequences, approximately 5.2% of them seen just once; the ten biggest clones take up 3% to 4%. The sequencing used CD4+ T cells sorted from PBMCs, collected on the day of the yellow fever booster vaccination. Receptors were obtained from a man aged 18 to 29 who received the YFV17D yellow fever vaccine.

This clonotype was picked up a small number of times. The chain uses TRBV6-4 and TRBJ1-4; the D is unclear. V lost 4 bases and J lost 2, with 26 bases in between. Germline CDR1 reads MRHNA; CDR2 reads SNTAGT. This CDR3 spans 20 amino acids. The CDR3: CASSAIETLKTWETNEKLFF. The CDR3 bases are TGTGCCAGCAGTGCGATAGAGACTCTGAAAACCTGGGAGACTAATGAAAAACTGTTTTTT.

This chain joins TRBV7-6 and TRBJ1-6; possibly TRBD1 for D (5 bases). Per the germline V gene, CDR1 is SGHVS and CDR2 is FNYEAQ. The CDR3 contains 19 residues. The V end lost 5 bases, the J end lost 0 bases, and 20 bases lay between the germline ends. The CDR3 sequence: CASSPPRCEGSSYNSPLHF. The DNA of the CDR3 is TGTGCCAGCAGCCCCCCCCGGTGCGAGGGGAGCTCCTATAATTCACCCCTCCACTTT.

This clonotype was counted ten times or more. V gene TRBV12-3 or TRBV12-4 combines with J gene TRBJ2-3; D is unresolved. V lost 3 bases and J lost 4, with 8 bases in between. CDR3 length equals 13 residues. The CDR3 DNA follows: TGTGCCAGCAGTTTCGGGTTATCAGATACGCAGTATTTT. Translated, it gives CASSFGLSDTQYF.

V is TRBV9 and J is TRBJ2-3, with a weak D call TRBD2 (5 bases). V lost 4 bases and J 2 bases, leaving 14 bases between the germline ends. Germline V gene sequence: CDR1 SGDLS, CDR2 YYNGEE. The CDR3 runs 15 residues. The CDR3 protein is CASSSGEADTDTQYF. CDR3 bases: TGTGCCAGCAGCAGCGGAGAAGCTGACACAGATACGCAGTATTTT.

In this sample, this clonotype turned up a few times. The rearrangement joins TRBV7-9 to TRBJ1-2; TRBD1 aligns across 9 bases. Unmatched junction bases numbered 8, after V lost 6 bases and J lost 0 bases. Germline V lookup: CDR1 SEHNR, CDR2 FQNEAQ (reference sequence). The CDR3 covers 16 residues. The CDR3 reads CASRPTGTGPNYGYTF. CDR3 coding DNA: TGTGCCAGCAGACCTACCGGGACAGGGCCTAACTATGGCTACACCTTC.

This clonotype was detected only a few times. The genes are TRBV7-2 and TRBJ2-3, with 8 nucleotides matching TRBD1. With 7 bases clipped from V and 5 bases from J, the junction kept 5 bases outside the gene matches. The CDR3 runs to 13 residues. Germline assignment: CDR1 SGHTA and CDR2 FQGNSA. The CDR3 DNA follows: TGTGCCAGCACAGGGGGCGGTGGAGATACGCAGTATTTT. Its translation: CASTGGGGDTQYF.

In its sample, this clonotype was seen a few times. This chain links TRBV7-6 with TRBJ2-3; 8 bases line up with TRBD2. The V and J ends lost 4 bases and 2 bases, in that order; junction bases with no gene match: 14. The V gene's germline CDR1 is SGHVS and CDR2 FNYEAQ. The CDR3 totals 18 residues. Here the CDR3 reads CASSSGRARGGITDTQYF. CDR3 nucleotides: TGTGCCAGCAGCTCCGGCCGTGCTCGCGGGGGGATCACAGATACGCAGTATTTT.

This clonotype was seen a few times. The chain employs TRBV20-1 and TRBJ2-6; the match to TRBD1 covers 8 bases. Germline assignment: CDR1 DFQATT and CDR2 SNEGSKA (reference sequence). Trimming took 6 bases from V and 0 from J; bases not matched to a gene: 13. This CDR3 has 18 amino acids. The CDR3 reads CSARQGLVTGSGANVLTF. The CDR3 bases are TGCAGTGCAAGACAGGGGCTGGTAACGGGCTCTGGGGCCAACGTCCTGACTTTC.

The chain links TRBV11-3 to TRBJ2-2, with D tentatively TRBD1 (6 bases). This CDR3 spans 22 amino acids. V was cut by 1 base and J by 2 bases, with 29 bases left in between. Germline lookup yields CDR1 SGHNT and CDR2 YENEEA. The CDR3 loop reads CASSLARGDDPLGSRNTGELFF. The CDR3 DNA reads as TGTGCCAGCAGCTTAGCCAGGGGTGATGATCCCCTCGGTAGTAGAAACACCGGGGAGCTGTTTTTT.